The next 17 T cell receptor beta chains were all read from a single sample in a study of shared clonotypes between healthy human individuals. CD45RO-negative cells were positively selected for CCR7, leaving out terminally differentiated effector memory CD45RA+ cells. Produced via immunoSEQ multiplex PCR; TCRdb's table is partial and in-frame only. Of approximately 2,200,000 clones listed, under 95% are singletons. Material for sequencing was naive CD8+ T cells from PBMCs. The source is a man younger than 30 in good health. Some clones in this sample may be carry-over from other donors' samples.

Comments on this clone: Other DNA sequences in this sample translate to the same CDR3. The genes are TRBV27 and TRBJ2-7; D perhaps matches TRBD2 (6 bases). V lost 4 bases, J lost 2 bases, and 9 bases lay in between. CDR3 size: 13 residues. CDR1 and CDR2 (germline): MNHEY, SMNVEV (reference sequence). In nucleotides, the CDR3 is TGTGCCAGCAGTTACGGAGGGCCCTACGAGCAGTACTTC. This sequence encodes CASSYGGPYEQYF.

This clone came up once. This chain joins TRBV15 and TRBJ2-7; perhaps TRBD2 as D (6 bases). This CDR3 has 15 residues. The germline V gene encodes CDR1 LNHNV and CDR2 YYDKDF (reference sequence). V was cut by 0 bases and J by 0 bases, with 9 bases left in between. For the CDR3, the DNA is TGTGCCACCAGCAGAGAGGAGGGGATCTCCTACGAGCAGTACTTC. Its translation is CATSREEGISYEQYF. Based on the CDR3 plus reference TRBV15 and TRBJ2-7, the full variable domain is DAMVIQNPRYQVTQFGKPVTLSCSQTLNHNVMYWYQQKSSQAPKLLFHYYDKDFNNEADTPDNFQSRRPNTSFCFLDIRSPGLGDTAMYLCATSREEGISYEQYFGPGTRLTVT.

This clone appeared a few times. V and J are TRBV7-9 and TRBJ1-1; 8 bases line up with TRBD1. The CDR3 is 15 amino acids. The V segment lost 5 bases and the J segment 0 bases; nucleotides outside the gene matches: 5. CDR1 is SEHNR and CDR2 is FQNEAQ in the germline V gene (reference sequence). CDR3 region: CASSLLQGVNTEAFF. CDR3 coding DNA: TGTGCCAGCAGCCTCTTACAGGGGGTGAACACTGAAGCTTTCTTT.

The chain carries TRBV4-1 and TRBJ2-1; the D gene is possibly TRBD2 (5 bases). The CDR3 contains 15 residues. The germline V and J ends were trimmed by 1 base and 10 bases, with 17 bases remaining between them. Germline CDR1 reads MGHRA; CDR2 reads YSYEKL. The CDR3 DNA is TGCGCCAGCAGCCAAGGGTTGTGGGCGGAGGCGGAGCAGTTCTTC. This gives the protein CASSQGLWAEAEQFF.

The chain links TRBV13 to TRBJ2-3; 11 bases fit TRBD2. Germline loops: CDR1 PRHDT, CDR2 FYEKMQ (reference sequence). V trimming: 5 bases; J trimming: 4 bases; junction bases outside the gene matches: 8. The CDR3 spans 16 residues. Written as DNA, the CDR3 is TGTGCCAGCAGCCCCCACATAGCGGGAGGGCCAGATACGCAGTATTTT. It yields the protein CASSPHIAGGPDTQYF.

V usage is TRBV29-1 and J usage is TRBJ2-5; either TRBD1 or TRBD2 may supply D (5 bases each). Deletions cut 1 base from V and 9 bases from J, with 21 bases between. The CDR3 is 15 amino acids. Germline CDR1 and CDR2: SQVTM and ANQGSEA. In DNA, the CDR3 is TGCAGCGTTGAAGCCATACGGGGCGGTTGGGTGGCCCAGTACTTC. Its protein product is CSVEAIRGGWVAQYF. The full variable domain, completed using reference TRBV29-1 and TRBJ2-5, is SAVISQKPSRDICQRGTSLTIQCQVDSQVTMMFWYRQQPGQSLTLIATANQGSEATYESGFVIDKFPISRPNLTFSTLTVSNMSPEDSSIYLCSVEAIRGGWVAQYFGPGTRLLVL.

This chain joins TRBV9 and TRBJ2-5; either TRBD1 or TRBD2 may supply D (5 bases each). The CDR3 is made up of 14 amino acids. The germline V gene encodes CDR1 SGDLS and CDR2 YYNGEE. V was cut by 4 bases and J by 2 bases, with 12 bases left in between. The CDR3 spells CASSLGDPQETQYF. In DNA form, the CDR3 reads TGTGCCAGCAGCCTCGGGGACCCACAAGAGACCCAGTACTTC.

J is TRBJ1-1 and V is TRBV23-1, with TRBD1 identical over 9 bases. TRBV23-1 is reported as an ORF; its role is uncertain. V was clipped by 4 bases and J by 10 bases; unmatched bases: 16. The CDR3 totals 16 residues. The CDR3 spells CASSPPFPPGQGRAFF. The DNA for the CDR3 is TGCGCCAGCAGTCCTCCCTTCCCTCCGGGACAGGGACGAGCTTTCTTT.

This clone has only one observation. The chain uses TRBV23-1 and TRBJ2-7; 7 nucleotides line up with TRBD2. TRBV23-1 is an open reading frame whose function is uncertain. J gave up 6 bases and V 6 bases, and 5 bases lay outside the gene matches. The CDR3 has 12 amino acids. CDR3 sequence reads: CASRPREGEQYF. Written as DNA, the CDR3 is TGCGCCAGCAGACCTAGGGAGGGCGAGCAGTACTTC.

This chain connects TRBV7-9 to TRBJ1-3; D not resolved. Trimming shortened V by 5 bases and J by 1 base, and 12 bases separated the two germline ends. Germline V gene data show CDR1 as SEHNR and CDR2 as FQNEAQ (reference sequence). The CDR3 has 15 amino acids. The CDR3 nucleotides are TGTGCCAGCAGCGGCGGCGGAAGTTCTGGAAACACCATATATTTT. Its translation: CASSGGGSSGNTIYF.

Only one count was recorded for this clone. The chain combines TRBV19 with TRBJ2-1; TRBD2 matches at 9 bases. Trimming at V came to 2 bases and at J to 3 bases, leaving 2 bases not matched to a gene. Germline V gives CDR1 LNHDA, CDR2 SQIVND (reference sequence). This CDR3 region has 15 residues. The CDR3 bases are TGTGCCAGTAGTATAACAGCGGGAGGCTACAATGAGCAGTTCTTC. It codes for CASSITAGGYNEQFF.

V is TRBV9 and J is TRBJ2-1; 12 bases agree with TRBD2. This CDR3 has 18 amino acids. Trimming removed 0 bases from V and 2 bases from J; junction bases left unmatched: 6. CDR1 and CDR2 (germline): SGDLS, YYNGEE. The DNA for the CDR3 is TGTGCCAGCAGCGTAGAGGGACTAGCGGGTAGAGCCTACAATGAGCAGTTCTTC. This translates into CASSVEGLAGRAYNEQFF.

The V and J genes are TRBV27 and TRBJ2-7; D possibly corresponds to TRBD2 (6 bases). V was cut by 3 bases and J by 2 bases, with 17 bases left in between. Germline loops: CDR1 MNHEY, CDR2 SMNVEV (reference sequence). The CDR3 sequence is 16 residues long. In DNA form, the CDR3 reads TGTGCCAGCAGTTTGGGGCTCGGGGGACTCGCCTACGAGCAGTACTTC. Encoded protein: CASSLGLGGLAYEQYF.

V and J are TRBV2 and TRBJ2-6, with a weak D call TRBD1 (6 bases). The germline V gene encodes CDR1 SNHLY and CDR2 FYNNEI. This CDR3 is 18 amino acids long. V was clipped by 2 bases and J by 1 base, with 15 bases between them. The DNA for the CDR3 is TGTGCCAGCAGTGAATTTTGGGGGCTCACTTCTGGGGCCAACGTCCTGACTTTC. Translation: CASSEFWGLTSGANVLTF.

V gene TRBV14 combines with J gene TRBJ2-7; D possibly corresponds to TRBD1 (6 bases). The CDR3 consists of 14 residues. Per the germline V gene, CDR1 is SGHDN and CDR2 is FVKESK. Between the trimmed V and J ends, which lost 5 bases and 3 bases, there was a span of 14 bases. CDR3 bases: TGTGCCAGCAGCTCAGAGGAAGGGGGCTACGAGCAGTACTTC. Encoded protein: CASSSEEGGYEQYF.

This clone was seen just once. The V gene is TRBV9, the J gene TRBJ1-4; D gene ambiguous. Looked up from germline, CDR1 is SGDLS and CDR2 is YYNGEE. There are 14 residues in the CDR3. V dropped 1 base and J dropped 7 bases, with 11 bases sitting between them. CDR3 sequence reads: CASSVNGLGEKLFF. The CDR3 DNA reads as TGTGCCAGCAGCGTAAACGGGCTTGGTGAAAAACTGTTTTTT.

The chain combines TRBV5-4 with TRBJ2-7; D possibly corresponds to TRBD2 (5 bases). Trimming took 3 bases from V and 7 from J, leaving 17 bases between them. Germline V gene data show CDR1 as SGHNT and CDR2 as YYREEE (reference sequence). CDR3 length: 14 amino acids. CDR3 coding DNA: TGTGCCAGCAGCTCCCCGGGATCCCTCAGAGAGCAGTACTTC. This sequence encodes CASSSPGSLREQYF. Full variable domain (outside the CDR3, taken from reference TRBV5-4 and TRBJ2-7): ETGVTQSPTHLIKTRGQQVTLRCSSQSGHNTVSWYQQALGQGPQFIFQYYREEENGRGNFPPRFSGLQFPNYSSELNVNALELDDSALYLCASSSPGSLREQYFGPGTRLTVT.